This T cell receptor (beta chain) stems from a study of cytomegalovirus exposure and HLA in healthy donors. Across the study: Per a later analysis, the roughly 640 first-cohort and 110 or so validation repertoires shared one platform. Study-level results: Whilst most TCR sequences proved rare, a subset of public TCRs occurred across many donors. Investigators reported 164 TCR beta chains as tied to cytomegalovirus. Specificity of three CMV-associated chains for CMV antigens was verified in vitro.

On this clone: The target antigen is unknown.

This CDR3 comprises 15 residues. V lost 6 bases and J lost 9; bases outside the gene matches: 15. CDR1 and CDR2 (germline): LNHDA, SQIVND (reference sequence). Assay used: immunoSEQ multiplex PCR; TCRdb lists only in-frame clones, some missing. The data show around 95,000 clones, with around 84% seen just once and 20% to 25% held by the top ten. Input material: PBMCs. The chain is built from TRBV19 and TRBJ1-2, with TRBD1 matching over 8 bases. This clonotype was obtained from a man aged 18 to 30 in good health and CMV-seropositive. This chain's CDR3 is CASSTQHSGGASYTF. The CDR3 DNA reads TGTGCCAGTAGCACCCAGCACTCAGGGGGCGCGAGCTACACCTTC.